Listed here are 19 T cell receptor beta chains from one sample, sequenced in a study of regulatory T cells in long-lasting Graves disease. Indicated time point: newly diagnosed GD, antithyroid drugs for less than 3 months. PBMCs provided the RNA from which the TCR library was made. Library construction for TCR beta used iRepertoire HTBI primers and Arm-PCR of CDR3 regions. TCRdb analysed the multiplex PCR reads with MiXCR anew, one entry per CDR3 protein. Of a few hundred thousand distinct CDR3 sequences listed, around 20% are singletons. Here the sequenced sample was peripheral blood mononuclear cells (PBMCs), taken at new diagnosis, from a patient treated with antithyroid drugs. Receptors were obtained from a female donor with Graves disease.

In this sample, this clonotype turned up a few times. The chain employs TRBV15 and TRBJ2-6; D is unclear. With 3 bases removed from V and 1 base from J, the gap between germline ends came to 10 bases. Germline V gene sequence: CDR1 LNHNV, CDR2 YYDKDF (reference sequence). CDR3 length: 16 residues. CDR3 sequence: CATSSHYDSGANVLTF. As DNA, the CDR3 is TGTGCCACCAGCAGCCACTACGATTCTGGGGCCAACGTCCTGACTTTC.

Written as DNA, the CDR3 is TGTGCCAGCAGCCGGGGGGTTGGAAACACCATATATTTT. It is translated as CASSRGVGNTIYF. V and J are TRBV28 and TRBJ1-3, with D possibly TRBD1 on 5 matching bases. The CDR3 is made up of 13 amino acids. Trimming left V 6 bases short and J 3 bases short, with 9 bases between. The germline V gene encodes CDR1 MDHEN and CDR2 SYDVKM.

The sample holds a few counts of this clonotype. V usage is TRBV27 and J usage is TRBJ2-7; 8 bases match TRBD1. The CDR3 totals 13 residues. The trim removed 5 bases at V and 5 bases at J, leaving 5 bases unmatched. Germline V gives CDR1 MNHEY, CDR2 SMNVEV (reference sequence). The chain's CDR3 is CASSRQGWNEQYF. Written as DNA, the CDR3 is TGTGCCAGCAGTAGACAGGGGTGGAACGAGCAGTACTTC.

This clonotype has a handful of counts. The rearrangement uses TRBV7-3 and TRBJ2-5; D remains unclear. With 5 bases removed from V and 2 bases from J, the gap between germline ends came to 15 bases. This CDR3 is 15 amino acids long. In germline, CDR1 is SGHTA, CDR2 FQGTGA. CDR3 loop: CASSVGLGPQETQYF. The CDR3 DNA reads as TGTGCCAGCAGCGTAGGTCTTGGGCCTCAAGAGACCCAGTACTTC.

This chain joins TRBV12-3 or TRBV12-4 and TRBJ2-7; TRBD1 matches at 9 bases. The CDR3 has 14 residues. V lost 0 bases to trimming and J lost 5 bases; unmatched junction nucleotides: 2. The CDR3, as DNA: TGTGCCAGCAGTTTAGCGGGACAGGGTGACGAGCAGTACTTC. This translates into CASSLAGQGDEQYF.

This clonotype showed up many times. This chain connects TRBV18 to TRBJ2-1, with D perhaps TRBD2 (5 bases). CDR3 length equals 15 residues. V lost 2 bases, J lost 4 bases, and 12 bases lay in between. Per germline, CDR1 KGHSH and CDR2 LQKENI. CDR3 sequence reads: CASSPGRGIYNEQFF. The CDR3, as DNA: TGTGCCAGCTCACCAGGACGGGGAATATACAATGAGCAGTTCTTC.

Regarding this clonotype: A read error may produce the germline difference seen at one junction end. The rearrangement joins TRBV5-6 to TRBJ2-6; D remains ambiguous. This CDR3 spans 18 amino acids. Germline assignment: CDR1 SGHDT and CDR2 YYEEEE. The CDR3 DNA is TGTGCCGGCAGCCCATCGTGGTGGGTCGCGTCTGGGGCCAACGTCCTGACTTTC. It specifies CAGSPSWWVASGANVLTF.

With respect to this clonotype: This sequence may be a read error, since a much larger clone differs from it by one base. The CDR3 sequence: CASGRERGELFF. CDR3 in DNA: TGTGCCAGCGGCAGGGAACGCGGGGAGCTGTTTTTT. V gene TRBV7-3 combines with J gene TRBJ2-2; the D gene is possibly TRBD1 (5 bases). Germline CDR1 SGHTA, CDR2 FQGTGA. The CDR3 length is 12 residues. V lost 8 bases to trimming and J lost 7 bases, with 11 bases between them.

This clonotype was counted a few times. The rearrangement uses TRBV4-3 and TRBJ1-2, with 7 bases lining up with TRBD1. CDR1 is LGHNA and CDR2 is YSLEER in the germline V gene. V gave up 0 bases and J gave up 4 bases; unmatched junction bases: 5. This CDR3 spans 15 amino acids. The CDR3 region is CASSQEVRDSYGYTF. For the CDR3, the DNA is TGCGCCAGCAGCCAAGAGGTCCGGGACAGCTATGGCTACACCTTC.

The J gene is TRBJ1-5, the V gene TRBV20-1; TRBD1 aligns across 8 bases. The V and J ends lost 4 bases and 7 bases, in that order; junction bases with no gene match: 9. The CDR3 runs 14 residues. Germline CDR1 is DFQATT and CDR2 is SNEGSKA (reference sequence). In DNA, the CDR3 is TGCAGTGCTACCGACCCGACAGGGGCGCAGCCCCAGCATTTT. Translating gives CSATDPTGAQPQHF.

This clonotype was recorded at least ten times. This chain joins TRBV4-1 and TRBJ2-1; 9 nucleotides match TRBD1. Trimming cost V 6 bases and J 5 bases; bases outside gene matches: 8. In germline, CDR1 is MGHRA, CDR2 YSYEKL. This CDR3 has 15 residues. The CDR3 bases are TGCGCCAGCAGAGTCACGGGACAGGGCCACAATGAGCAGTTCTTC. Its protein is CASRVTGQGHNEQFF.

This clonotype was picked up many times. Germline and junction disagree at one end, which may indicate a read error. This rearrangement joins TRBV5-1 to TRBJ2-7, with D possibly being TRBD1 (5 bases). This CDR3 spans 14 amino acids. Germline V gene data show CDR1 as SGHRS and CDR2 as YFSETQ. In nucleotides, the CDR3 is TGTGCCAGCAGCTTGGAAGGGGCGTCCTACGAGCAGTACTTC. This encodes CASSLEGASYEQYF.

This clonotype was recorded at least ten times. CDR3 nucleotides: TGTGCCAGCAGCCAACAGGGCGGGAACACTGAAGCTTTCTTT. Its translation is CASSQQGGNTEAFF. This sequence joins TRBV2 and TRBJ1-1; D perhaps matches TRBD1 (6 bases). The CDR3 extends over 14 amino acids. The germline V gene encodes CDR1 SNHLY and CDR2 FYNNEI. V dropped 6 bases and J dropped 1 base, with 12 bases sitting between them.

This clonotype has ten or more counts. J is TRBJ2-7 and V is TRBV7-9, with TRBD1 matching over 10 bases. From germline, CDR1 is SEHNR and CDR2 FQNEAQ (reference sequence). This CDR3 spans 16 amino acids. The V segment lost 4 bases and the J segment 6 bases; nucleotides outside the gene matches: 12. The chain's CDR3 is CASSSQPPGQGREQYF. CDR3 DNA: TGTGCCAGCAGCTCGCAACCTCCGGGACAGGGGCGCGAGCAGTACTTC.

This clonotype was seen ten or more times. The CDR3 reads CSARSYGSGDTQYF. CDR3 nucleotide sequence: TGCAGTGCCCGCTCCTACGGGAGTGGTGATACGCAGTATTTT. J is TRBJ2-3 and V is TRBV20-1, with a tentative D call TRBD2 (6 bases). The germline gives CDR1 DFQATT, CDR2 SNEGSKA (reference sequence). The V end lost 6 bases, the J end lost 6 bases, and 19 bases lay between the germline ends. The CDR3 has 14 residues.

This clonotype was counted at least ten times. V is TRBV3-2 and J is TRBJ1-5. TRBV3-2 is noted as a pseudogene. CDR3 length equals 11 residues. The CDR3 sequence is CASSRNQPQHF. CDR3 in DNA: TGTGCCAGCAGCCGGAATCAGCCCCAGCATTTT.

This clonotype was seen repeatedly, ten times or more. This chain uses TRBV20-1 with TRBJ2-3; TRBD2 matches 8 bases. The V and J ends lost 3 bases and 5 bases, in that order; junction bases with no gene match: 7. CDR1 and CDR2 (germline): DFQATT, SNEGSKA (reference sequence). The CDR3 loop spans 14 amino acids. The CDR3 spells CSARGPTSGDTQYF. In DNA, the CDR3 is TGCAGTGCTAGGGGCCCTACTAGCGGAGATACGCAGTATTTT.

At least ten counts were recorded for this clonotype. V usage is TRBV12-3 or TRBV12-4 and J usage is TRBJ2-2, with TRBD1 matching 8 bases. The CDR3 runs 15 residues. V was pared by 5 bases and J by 4 bases, with 6 bases of the junction left unmatched. CDR3 coding DNA: TGTGCCAGCAGTACATCGACAGGGGCCACCGGGGAGCTGTTTTTT. Translated, it gives CASSTSTGATGELFF.

This clonotype was picked up many times. The chain combines TRBV11-1 with TRBJ2-5, with D maybe TRBD2 (5 bases). The germline CDR1 and CDR2 sequences are SGHAT and FQDESV (reference sequence). CDR3 size: 12 residues. Between the trimmed V and J ends, which lost 3 bases and 3 bases, there was a span of 5 bases. The CDR3 protein is CASSLREETQYF. The CDR3 nucleotides are TGTGCCAGCAGCTTGAGGGAAGAGACCCAGTACTTC.